Each of the 9 T cell receptor beta chains below was sequenced from the same sample in a study of beta chain features in type 1 diabetes. Study-level findings and limits: Significant though moderate, a shortening of TCRB CDR3s appeared in all four CD4+ subsets of Type 1 diabetes patients.

As every portion of the isolated RNA was reverse transcribed, the sequencing read expressed TCRB transcripts. Clones were read by immunoSEQ multiplex PCR, and TCRdb kept only the in-frame ones, dropping some. The sample contains roughly 400,000 clones, 9.6% of which appear only once. The antigens for these receptors are not known. Sequenced material: central memory CD4+ T cells from blood. The receptors here all came from a man younger than 40 with type 1 diabetes.

The table lists this clone with a few counts. This chain links TRBV30 with TRBJ2-7; a possible D gene is TRBD2 (5 bases). Deletions cut 2 bases from V and 2 bases from J, with 25 bases between. In germline, CDR1 is GTSNPN, CDR2 SVGIG (reference sequence). The CDR3 is 18 amino acids. This CDR3 is CAWSYYIGYSGVTYEQYF. The CDR3, as DNA: TGTGCCTGGAGTTATTACATAGGGTACAGCGGAGTTACCTACGAGCAGTACTTC.

This chain joins TRBV7-9 and TRBJ2-7; the D gene is possibly TRBD1 (6 bases). The CDR3 runs to 14 residues. Trimming stripped 7 bases from V and 0 bases from J, with 13 bases between. Germline values: CDR1 SEHNR, CDR2 FQNEAQ (reference sequence). The CDR3 nucleotides read TGTGCCAGCACTCAACAGGGCCTCTCCTACGAGCAGTACTTC. This sequence encodes CASTQQGLSYEQYF.

This clone has more than one count but fewer than ten. This rearrangement joins TRBV28 to TRBJ2-1, with a weak D call TRBD2 (7 bases). The ends were cut back, 1 base at V and 6 bases at J, with 13 bases in the middle. The CDR3 covers 15 residues. In germline, CDR1 is MDHEN, CDR2 SYDVKM. CDR3 in DNA: TGTGCCAGCAGTTTATTCGGGGGGCGCACCAATGAGCAGTTCTTC. Its translation is CASSLFGGRTNEQFF.

V usage is TRBV5-1 and J usage is TRBJ2-1; 9 nucleotides line up with TRBD1. The V segment lost 4 bases and the J segment 2 bases; nucleotides outside the gene matches: 4. CDR3 length equals 15 residues. The germline gives CDR1 SGHRS, CDR2 YFSETQ. CDR3 region: CASSRTGEAYNEQFF. The CDR3 DNA reads as TGCGCCAGCAGCCGGACAGGGGAGGCCTACAATGAGCAGTTCTTC.

The V and J genes are TRBV19 and TRBJ1-1; 8 bases align to TRBD1. J was trimmed by 4 bases and V by 11 bases; bases with no gene match: 6. From germline, CDR1 is LNHDA and CDR2 SQIVND (reference sequence). The CDR3 is made up of 12 amino acids. The CDR3, as DNA: TGTGCCTCCGATGACAGGGGCACTGAAGCTTTCTTT. Its protein product is CASDDRGTEAFF.

This clone has more than one count but fewer than ten. CDR3: CASSAPSGIGYTF. The CDR3 nucleotides read TGTGCCAGCAGTGCCCCTTCGGGGATTGGCTACACCTTC. The V and J genes are TRBV25-1 and TRBJ1-2, with unresolved D. The CDR3 contains 13 residues. The V gene's germline CDR1 is MGHDK and CDR2 SYGVNS. Trimming left V 4 bases short and J 7 bases short, with 13 bases between.

As to this clone: The same CDR3 is also encoded by other DNA sequences in this sample. The J gene is TRBJ2-1, the V gene TRBV9, with D hard to call. This CDR3 contains 14 residues. Deletions cut 7 bases from V and 0 bases from J, with 11 bases between. Germline CDR1 reads SGDLS; CDR2 reads YYNGEE. CDR3 nucleotide sequence: TGTGCCAGCCGCCGCCTGAGCTCCTACAATGAGCAGTTCTTC. The encoded protein is CASRRLSSYNEQFF.

There are a few counts of this clone. The chain couples TRBV27 to TRBJ1-2; D is perhaps TRBD1 (6 bases). The V end lost 4 bases, the J end lost 8 bases, and 20 bases lay between the germline ends. Germline CDR1 MNHEY, CDR2 SMNVEV (reference sequence). CDR3 length: 15 residues. DNA of the CDR3: TGTGCCAGCAGTTCCCGCTGGCGCGGGGGGCGAGGCTACACCTTC. As protein: CASSSRWRGGRGYTF.

This clone was counted only a few times. One end of the junction does not line up with germline, which may come from a read error. The chain has TRBV19 and TRBJ2-1, with unresolved D. This CDR3 spans 12 amino acids. CDR1 and CDR2 from the germline V gene are LNHDA and SQIVND (reference sequence). CDR3 nucleotides: TGTGCCAGTAGTATAGATTGGAGAGGCAAGGTCTTC. Protein product: CASSIDWRGKVF.